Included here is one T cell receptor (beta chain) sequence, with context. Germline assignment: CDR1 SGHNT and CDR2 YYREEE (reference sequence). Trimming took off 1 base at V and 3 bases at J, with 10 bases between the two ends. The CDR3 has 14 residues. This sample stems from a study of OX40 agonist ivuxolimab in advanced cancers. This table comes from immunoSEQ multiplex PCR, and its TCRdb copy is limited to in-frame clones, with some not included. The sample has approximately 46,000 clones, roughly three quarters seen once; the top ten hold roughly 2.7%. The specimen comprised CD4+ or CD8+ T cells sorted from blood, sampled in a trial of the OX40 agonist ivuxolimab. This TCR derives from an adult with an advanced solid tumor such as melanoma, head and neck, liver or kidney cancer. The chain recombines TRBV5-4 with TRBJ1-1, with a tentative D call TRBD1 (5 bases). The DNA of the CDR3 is TGTGCCAGCAGCTTGTACGGGGCTGACACTGAAGCTTTCTTT. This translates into CASSLYGADTEAFF.